A selection of T cell receptor beta chains follows, all from one sample in a study of cytomegalovirus exposure and HLA in healthy donors. The data were produced by immunoSEQ multiplex PCR, yet TCRdb's version contains in-frame clones alone and is incomplete. The profile shows 130,000 or so clones, roughly 84% of them singletons. The sample was PBMCs. The receptor set was obtained from a young woman in good health and CMV-seropositive. Both conserved end residues are part of each CDR3. A D gene is named only where the DNA matches it firmly. A clone size is listed for some rows: how often the clone was seen (once, few, many), or a class if it is expanded.

J gene | D gene | clone size | V gene | CDR3 DNA | CDR3 protein
TRBJ2-7 | TRBD2 | - | TRBV2 | TGTGCCAGCAGTCCGACTAGCGGCCTCTACGAGCAGTACTTC | CASSPTSGLYEQYF
TRBJ2-7 | TRBD1 | - | TRBV10-3 | TGTGCCATCAGTGAAGGGACAGGGGGCGAAACCTACGAGCAGTACTTC | CAISEGTGGETYEQYF
TRBJ2-1 | - | - | TRBV21-1 | TGTGCCAGCACGGAGCGGGGCCTCTCCTACAATGAGCAGTTCTTC | CASTERGLSYNEQFF
TRBJ2-7 | TRBD1 | - | TRBV6-5 | TGTGCCAGCAGTTTCCACCGGGACAGGGGGACCTACGAGCAGTACTTC | CASSFHRDRGTYEQYF
TRBJ1-6 | - | - | TRBV5-1 | TGCGCCAGCAGCTTGGCTTCGCGGGAGAACGGGGCACCCCTCCACTTT | CASSLASRENGAPLHF
TRBJ1-5 | TRBD1 | - | TRBV2 | TGTGCCAGCAGTGAGGGACAGGGCAATCAGCCCCAGCATTTT | CASSEGQGNQPQHF
TRBJ2-3 | TRBD1 | - | TRBV4-2 | TGTGCCAGCAGCCAAGTCCGACAGGGGAACGCAGATACGCAGTATTTT | CASSQVRQGNADTQYF
TRBJ1-2 | TRBD1 | - | TRBV7-9 | TGTGCCAGCAGCTTAGCATTGGGACAGGGGATCTATGGCTACACCTTC | CASSLALGQGIYGYTF
TRBJ1-3 | - | - | TRBV2 | TGTGCCAGCAGTGAAGGTTCCCAGGTTGGAACCATATATTTT | CASSEGSQVGTIYF
TRBJ1-2 | - | - | TRBV25-1 | TGTGCCAGCAGTGAATTTTTACTTCAGGGTGGATATGGCTACACCTTC | CASSEFLLQGGYGYTF
TRBJ1-2 | - | - | TRBV2 | TGTGCCAGCAGCGGACTTCTGAGGTCTAACTATGGCTACACCTTC | CASSGLLRSNYGYTF
TRBJ1-2 | - | - | TRBV13 | TGTGCCAGCAGCTTAAGAGGGAATGGCTACACCTTC | CASSLRGNGYTF
TRBJ2-7 | TRBD1 | - | TRBV7-9 | TGTGCCAGCAGCTACGGGACAGGTACCTACGAGCAGTACTTC | CASSYGTGTYEQYF
TRBJ2-1 | - | - | TRBV5-1 | TGCGCCAGCAGCTTGGAGCTGCGGCCCAATGAGCAGTTCTTC | CASSLELRPNEQFF
TRBJ1-1 | - | - | TRBV6-1 | TGTGCCATATCGGGTCTAAACACTGAAGCTTTCTTT | CAISGLNTEAFF
TRBJ1-4 | - | many | TRBV29-1 | TGCAGCGCTCAACAGATGCCGAATGAAAAACTGTTTTTT | CSAQQMPNEKLFF
TRBJ2-1 | - | - | TRBV6-5 | TGTGCCAGCAGTACCCTGGCTAGCTCCTACAATGAGCAGTTCTTC | CASSTLASSYNEQFF
TRBJ2-1 | TRBD2 | - | TRBV6-5 | TGTGCCAGCAGCCTAGCGGGGGGGCTGTACAATGAGCAGTTCTTC | CASSLAGGLYNEQFF
TRBJ2-5 | TRBD2 | - | TRBV19 | TGTGCCAGTAGTATCACTGGACTAGCGGGGGGTAGAGAGACCCAGTACTTC | CASSITGLAGGRETQYF
TRBJ2-5 | TRBD2 | - | TRBV27 | TGTGCCAGCAGTTTGGGGACTAGCGGGGAGACCCAGTACTTC | CASSLGTSGETQYF
TRBJ1-2 | TRBD1 | - | TRBV4-2 | TGTGCCAGCAGCCACCCCTCGACAGGGCTAAACTATGGCTACACCTTC | CASSHPSTGLNYGYTF
TRBJ2-7 | - | - | TRBV9 | TGTGCCAGCAGCCCCGGCCAGGGGACCAACGAGCAGTACTTC | CASSPGQGTNEQYF
TRBJ2-1 | - | once | TRBV6-5 | TGTGCCAGCAGTTACCGCGGCCGGAATGAGCAGTTCTTC | CASSYRGRNEQFF
TRBJ2-6 | - | - | TRBV14 | TGTGCCAGCAGCCGAGGAGCCTTAGGGGCCAACGTCCTGACTTTC | CASSRGALGANVLTF
TRBJ2-4 | TRBD1 | - | TRBV6-5 | TGTGCCAGCAGACAGGGGAACATTGAGGACATTCAGTACTTC | CASRQGNIEDIQYF
TRBJ2-1 | TRBD2 | - | TRBV25-1 | TGTGCCAGCTTGCGGGGGGGCTCCTACAATGAGCAGTTCTTC | CASLRGGSYNEQFF
TRBJ1-1 | - | - | TRBV5-1 | TGCGCCAGCAGCTTTCAGGAAAACACTGAAGCTTTCTTT | CASSFQENTEAFF
TRBJ2-7 | - | few | TRBV7-6 | TGTGCCAGCAGCCACCGGGGGATGAACTACGAGCAGTACTTC | CASSHRGMNYEQYF
TRBJ1-6 | - | - | TRBV21-1 | TGTGCCAGCAGCAAAGTCGGGGGGTTAGGTTCACCCCTCCACTTT | CASSKVGGLGSPLHF
TRBJ1-4 | TRBD1 | - | TRBV18 | TGTGCCAGCTCGCCCGGACAGGAGACTAATGAAAAACTGTTTTTT | CASSPGQETNEKLFF
TRBJ2-3 | TRBD1 | - | TRBV11-2 | TGTGCCAGCAGCTTGTCCCCGAATAACAGGGGTTGGAGTTTAGGGACGCAGTATTTT | CASSLSPNNRGWSLGTQYF
TRBJ1-6 | - | - | TRBV7-2 | TGTGCCAGCAGCTTGAGGGGGAGGGATTCACCCCTCCACTTT | CASSLRGRDSPLHF
TRBJ2-5 | TRBD1 | - | TRBV9 | TGTGCCAGCAGCTCCTCCGGGACAGGGTGGGAGACCCAGTACTTC | CASSSSGTGWETQYF
TRBJ1-6 | TRBD1 | few | TRBV4-1 | TGCGCCAGCAGCCAAGTATCAGGGGGCATTTCACCCCTCCACTTT | CASSQVSGGISPLHF
TRBJ2-7 | - | - | TRBV2 | TGTGCCAGCAGTGAACAACTAGTTTCCTACGAGCAGTACTTC | CASSEQLVSYEQYF
TRBJ1-1 | - | once | TRBV4-1 | TGCGCCAGCAGCCAAGGAACCGGGACACTAGAAGCTTTCTTT | CASSQGTGTLEAFF
TRBJ2-4 | TRBD2 | - | TRBV11-3 | TGTGCCAGCAGCTTAGTCTGGGGGGGCAAAAACATTCAGTACTTC | CASSLVWGGKNIQYF
TRBJ2-3 | - | - | TRBV21-1 | TGTGCCCCATCAGGCGCCCCACGCAGCACAGATACGCAGTATTTT | CAPSGAPRSTDTQYF
TRBJ2-3 | TRBD2 | - | TRBV5-1 | TGCGCCAGCAGCTTGACTAGCGGGGGGGCAGCAGATACGCAGTATTTT | CASSLTSGGAADTQYF
TRBJ2-3 | TRBD2 | - | TRBV7-9 | TGTGCCAGCAGCACGGGACTAGCGGGGGGTTGGACAGATACGCAGTATTTT | CASSTGLAGGWTDTQYF
TRBJ2-5 | - | - | TRBV7-2 | TGTGCCAGCAGCTACTTGGGGCTACAAGAGACCCAGTACTTC | CASSYLGLQETQYF
TRBJ2-7 | TRBD2 | - | TRBV9 | TGTGCCAGCAGCGTGGGTAGCGGGGGGACTTCCTACGAGCAGTACTTC | CASSVGSGGTSYEQYF
TRBJ1-1 | - | - | TRBV7-2 | TGTGCCAGCAGCTCTTGGGGGGGCGCTTACACTGAAGCTTTCTTT | CASSSWGGAYTEAFF
TRBJ2-1 | - | - | TRBV19 | TGTGCCAGTAAAACTTTTCCGGGAGCATCCAATGAGCAGTTCTTC | CASKTFPGASNEQFF
TRBJ1-1 | - | once | TRBV12-2 | TGTGCAAGTCGCTTCGAGGGCCTAAGGAACACTGAAGCTTTCTTT | CASRFEGLRNTEAFF
TRBJ2-1 | TRBD2 | - | TRBV14 | TGTGCCAGCAGCCCTCCGACTAGCGGGGGGGTCTCCTACAATGAGCAGTTCTTC | CASSPPTSGGVSYNEQFF
TRBJ1-6 | - | few | TRBV7-9 | TGTGCCAGCAGCTTGGAAGGGGATTCACCCCTCCACTTT | CASSLEGDSPLHF
TRBJ2-3 | TRBD1 | - | TRBV2 | TGTGCCAGCAGTGACCGACAGGGGTTTGATACGCAGTATTTT | CASSDRQGFDTQYF
TRBJ1-4 | - | - | TRBV18 | TGTGCCAGCTCACTACGGACAGTAGGTGAAAAACTGTTTTTT | CASSLRTVGEKLFF
TRBJ1-5 | - | - | TRBV30 | TGTGCCTGGAGTAAAGAGGGAGGAGGCCAGCCCCAGCATTTT | CAWSKEGGGQPQHF
TRBJ2-1 | - | - | TRBV6-5 | TGTGCCGGACCTCGTGTGGGGGCCCACAATGAGCAGTTCTTC | CAGPRVGAHNEQFF
TRBJ1-4 | - | few | TRBV5-4 | TGTGCCAGCAGCTTGTCGGGGGAGGTCCCCCTGTTTTTT | CASSLSGEVPLFF
TRBJ2-1 | - | - | TRBV19 | TGTGCCATTCCAGGGCGGTGCTTTCCCTACAATGAGCAGTTCTTC | CAIPGRCFPYNEQFF
TRBJ2-7 | - | - | TRBV5-1 | TGCGCCAGCAGGCAGTCGGCGGTTTACGAGCAGTACTTC | CASRQSAVYEQYF